The 16 T cell receptor beta chains listed next were all sequenced from one sample in a study of T-cell memory formation after mild COVID-19. TCRdb re-analysed the 5' RACE reads in MiXCR, keeping a single row per CDR3 protein. The sample includes around 200,000 distinct CDR3 sequences, around 25% of them seen just once. Sample: PBMCs or a T cell subset sorted from them (not recorded which). Every receptor here comes from an adult woman who had mild COVID-19 (a few samples of this study predate the infection). Cell type and time point are not known.

This clonotype occurred a few times. CDR3 amino acids: CASSPRFGGEEKLFF. CDR3 nucleotides: TGTGCCAGCAGCCCCAGATTCGGAGGGGAAGAAAAACTGTTTTTT. This chain uses TRBV5-5 with TRBJ1-4; D possibly corresponds to TRBD1 (5 bases). Trimming shortened V by 4 bases and J by 8 bases, and 18 bases separated the two germline ends. The CDR3 covers 15 residues. From germline, CDR1 is SGHKS and CDR2 YYEKEE (reference sequence).

This clonotype was seen more than once but under ten times. This chain connects TRBV5-1 to TRBJ1-5; D call uncertain. The germline CDR1 and CDR2 sequences are SGHRS and YFSETQ. The V gene lost 0 bases and the J gene lost 1 base, with 8 bases spanning the gap. The CDR3 consists of 15 residues. CDR3 sequence (DNA): TGCGCCAGCAGCTTGGTTGGAGGAAGCAATCAGCCCCAGCATTTT. Its translation: CASSLVGGSNQPQHF.

This clonotype has ten or more counts. V usage is TRBV6-5 and J usage is TRBJ2-1, with D hard to call. The CDR3 has 13 residues. Between the trimmed V and J ends, which lost 2 bases and 4 bases, there was a span of 6 bases. The V gene's germline CDR1 is MNHEY and CDR2 SVGAGI. CDR3 amino acids: CASSYDGYNEQFF. CDR3 bases: TGTGCCAGCAGTTACGACGGGTACAATGAGCAGTTCTTC.

The rearrangement uses TRBV18 and TRBJ2-1; D ambiguous. CDR3 length: 12 amino acids. Trimming removed 1 base at V and 6 bases at J, with 4 bases between. The germline CDR1 and CDR2 sequences are KGHSH and LQKENI. This chain's CDR3 is CASSPRSNEQFF. The CDR3 nucleotides read TGTGCCAGCTCACCACGCTCCAATGAGCAGTTCTTC.

V gene TRBV6-5 combines with J gene TRBJ1-1; a weak D match, TRBD1 (5 bases). The CDR3 is 14 residues long. Trimming removed 6 bases from V and 5 bases from J, with 16 bases in between. Germline V gives CDR1 MNHEY, CDR2 SVGAGI. This chain's CDR3 is CASSSGLVRTEAFF. CDR3 in DNA: TGTGCCAGCAGCTCAGGGTTAGTGAGGACTGAAGCTTTCTTT.

This clonotype was counted a single time. The J gene is TRBJ2-3, the V gene TRBV10-2; 7 bases line up with TRBD2. V was pared by 8 bases and J by 2 bases, with 10 bases of the junction left unmatched. This CDR3 has 15 amino acids. Germline values: CDR1 WSHSY, CDR2 SAAADI. For the CDR3, the DNA is TGCGCCAGCTCTAGTAGCGGGTTAACCACAGATACGCAGTATTTT. Protein: CASSSSGLTTDTQYF.

This clonotype was picked up a small number of times. V is TRBV5-6 and J is TRBJ1-2, with 7 bases identical to TRBD1. Per germline, CDR1 SGHDT and CDR2 YYEEEE. Trimming cost V 4 bases and J 4 bases; bases outside gene matches: 7. The CDR3 totals 14 residues. Here the CDR3 DNA reads TGTGCCAGCAGCGCGGGACAGCACATCTATGGCTACACCTTC. This translates into CASSAGQHIYGYTF.

This chain uses TRBV10-3 with TRBJ1-1; D is unresolved. Germline lookup yields CDR1 ENHRY and CDR2 SYGVKD. Trimming left V 0 bases short and J 1 base short, with 3 bases between. The CDR3 covers 13 residues. As DNA, the CDR3 is TGTGCCATCAGTGAGTCAGGGAACACTGAAGCTTTCTTT. It is translated as CAISESGNTEAFF.

This clonotype was observed a handful of times. The chain uses TRBV10-3 and TRBJ2-7; maybe TRBD2 (5 bases). The germline V gene has CDR1 ENHRY and CDR2 SYGVKD. V lost 1 base and J lost 6, with 16 bases in between. The length of the CDR3 is 15 residues. The CDR3 sequence: CAISEWASRGSEQYF. In nucleotides, the CDR3 is TGTGCCATCAGTGAGTGGGCTAGCAGAGGATCCGAGCAGTACTTC.

This clonotype was seen ten or more times. This chain links TRBV12-3 or TRBV12-4 with TRBJ2-4; D possibly matches TRBD1 or TRBD2 (5 bases each). V gave up 6 bases and J gave up 1 base, with 16 bases separating them. This CDR3 region has 16 residues. This CDR3 reads CASSLYSGLAKNIQYF. The CDR3 nucleotides are TGTGCCAGCAGCCTATATTCGGGGCTGGCCAAAAACATTCAGTACTTC.

The chain recombines TRBV20-1 with TRBJ2-3; tentatively, D is TRBD1 or TRBD2 (7 bases each). V lost 7 bases to trimming and J lost 2 bases, with 19 bases between them. In germline, CDR1 is DFQATT, CDR2 SNEGSKA (reference sequence). This CDR3 comprises 15 residues. CDR3 loop: CSGHRGGLDTDTQYF. The CDR3 DNA sequence: TGCAGTGGCCACAGGGGAGGGTTGGACACAGATACGCAGTATTTT.

This clonotype has more than one count but fewer than ten. The J gene is TRBJ2-2, the V gene TRBV3-1, with 9 bases fitting TRBD2. V shed 2 bases and J 7 bases; nucleotides not matched to a gene: 8. The germline V gene has CDR1 LGHDT and CDR2 YNNKEL (reference sequence). CDR3 length equals 16 residues. The CDR3 spells CASSQTAGGRFGELFF. Written as DNA, the CDR3 is TGTGCCAGCAGCCAAACCGCGGGGGGGCGGTTCGGGGAGCTGTTTTTT.

Only a few counts were recorded for this clonotype. The genes are TRBV7-2 and TRBJ1-1; no clear D gene. The germline V gene has CDR1 SGHTA and CDR2 FQGNSA. V was clipped by 5 bases and J by 4 bases, with 14 bases between them. This CDR3 comprises 14 residues. CDR3 loop: CASSLLAGSTEAFF. As DNA, the CDR3 is TGTGCCAGCAGCCTACTAGCCGGGAGCACTGAAGCTTTCTTT.

This chain uses TRBV13 with TRBJ2-1; D might be TRBD1 (6 bases). V lost 0 bases, J lost 8 bases, and 17 bases lay in between. This CDR3 contains 16 residues. Germline V gives CDR1 PRHDT, CDR2 FYEKMQ (reference sequence). For the CDR3, the DNA is TGTGCCAGCAGCTTAGGGGACAGCCTCTTGTCCCATGAGCAGTTCTTC. Translated, it gives CASSLGDSLLSHEQFF.

This clonotype was counted between two and nine times. The V call is TRBV20-1, the J call TRBJ2-1, with TRBD1 matching 7 bases. The CDR3 is made up of 13 amino acids. V shed 4 bases, J shed 6 bases, and the junction held 6 bases outside the gene matches. Per germline, CDR1 DFQATT and CDR2 SNEGSKA (reference sequence). Here the CDR3 DNA reads TGCAGTGCTAACGACAGGGAGCCCAATGAGCAGTTCTTC. Translation: CSANDREPNEQFF.

This clonotype was recorded once. V is TRBV13 and J is TRBJ2-7; a possible D gene is TRBD1 (5 bases). There are 14 residues in the CDR3. Germline V CDR1 and CDR2: PRHDT, FYEKMQ (reference sequence). Trimming cost V 6 bases and J 5 bases, with 17 bases left between them. CDR3 coding DNA: TGTGCCAGCAGAAAAACAGGACCCGTGGACGAGCAGTACTTC. Translating gives CASRKTGPVDEQYF.